These 29 T cell receptor beta chains originate from one sample sequenced in a study of blood T cell repertoires in COVID-19. This table comes from immunoSEQ multiplex PCR, and its TCRdb copy is limited to in-frame clones, with some not included. The table has 85,000 to 120,000 clones, over 70% seen once. Input material: peripheral blood. These receptor sequences come from a human donor with acute or convalescent COVID-19. The donor label of this sample is uncertain.

This chain links TRBV7-9 with TRBJ1-4, with D perhaps matching TRBD1 (6 bases). The CDR3 runs 15 residues. Germline CDR1 is SEHNR and CDR2 is FQNEAQ (reference sequence). The ends were cut back, 4 bases at V and 5 bases at J, with 14 bases in the middle. CDR3 in amino acids: CASSSYRDTNEKLFF. CDR3 DNA sequence: TGTGCCAGCAGCTCTTACCGGGACACCAATGAAAAACTGTTTTTT.

The chain joins TRBV5-6 to TRBJ2-1; 8 positions match TRBD2. CDR3 length: 16 residues. J lost 3 bases, V lost 0 bases, and 5 bases had no gene match. The V gene's germline CDR1 is SGHDT and CDR2 YYEEEE. The CDR3 loop is CASSLGGSGVYNEQFF. The CDR3 DNA reads as TGTGCCAGCAGCTTGGGTGGTAGCGGGGTCTACAATGAGCAGTTCTTC.

This rearrangement joins TRBV27 to TRBJ1-5; 7 bases align to TRBD1. CDR1 MNHEY and CDR2 SMNVEV come from the germline V gene (reference sequence). This CDR3 comprises 19 residues. The V and J ends lost 2 bases and 3 bases, in that order; junction bases with no gene match: 16. CDR3 coding DNA: TGTGCCAGCAGTTTAATCGGTTACGGGGCAGGGGGAGACAATCAGCCCCAGCATTTT. It yields the protein CASSLIGYGAGGDNQPQHF.

The chain recombines TRBV18 with TRBJ2-7; 11 bases match TRBD2. Trimming removed 3 bases from V and 6 bases from J; junction bases left unmatched: 10. The CDR3 loop spans 16 amino acids. Germline V gives CDR1 KGHSH, CDR2 LQKENI. The CDR3 sequence is CASSPNSGGASIEQYF. Written as DNA, the CDR3 is TGTGCCAGCTCACCCAATAGCGGGGGGGCGTCTATCGAGCAGTACTTC. The complete variable domain, with remaining parts taken from reference TRBV18 and TRBJ2-7, reads NAGVMQNPRHLVRRRGQEARLRCSPMKGHSHVYWYRQLPEEGLKFMVYLQKENIIDESGMPKERFSAEFPKEGPSILRIQQVVRGDSAAYFCASSPNSGGASIEQYFGPGTRLTVT.

The gene calls are TRBV19 and TRBJ1-4, with TRBD1 identical over 7 bases. This CDR3 has 17 residues. Germline CDR1 and CDR2: LNHDA and SQIVND (reference sequence). Trimming took 5 bases from V and 1 from J; bases not matched to a gene: 10. The CDR3 loop is CASSPEARQGTNEKLFF. DNA of the CDR3: TGTGCCAGTAGTCCCGAAGCCCGACAGGGAACTAATGAAAAACTGTTTTTT.

This clone was seen only a few times. This chain connects TRBV6-5 to TRBJ1-6, with D possibly TRBD1 on 5 matching bases. The CDR3 runs to 16 residues. Germline lookup yields CDR1 MNHEY and CDR2 SVGAGI. Trimming shortened V by 2 bases and J by 0 bases, and 8 bases separated the two germline ends. The CDR3 here is CASSYPQGSYNSPLHF. CDR3 DNA sequence: TGTGCCAGCAGTTACCCTCAGGGCTCCTATAATTCACCCCTCCACTTT.

This clone has a handful of counts. This chain uses TRBV2 with TRBJ1-2; D is unresolved. The ends were cut back, 5 bases at V and 3 bases at J, with 13 bases in the middle. The CDR3 loop spans 14 amino acids. Germline-derived CDR1 and CDR2 are SNHLY and FYNNEI. CDR3 DNA sequence: TGTGCCAGCAGTCGGGGAACAGAGTACTATGGCTACACCTTC. It specifies CASSRGTEYYGYTF.

The chain is built from TRBV7-8 and TRBJ1-1; D unclear. The CDR3 loop spans 12 amino acids. V was clipped by 6 bases and J by 0 bases, with 5 bases between them. The germline V gene has CDR1 SGHVS and CDR2 FQNEAQ. Here the CDR3 DNA reads TGTGCCAGCAGTTACTTGAACACTGAAGCTTTCTTT. Encoded protein: CASSYLNTEAFF.

This clone has only a few counts. Other nucleotide sequences from this sample produce the same CDR3. The chain joins TRBV6-1 to TRBJ1-1; 8 positions agree with TRBD1. The CDR3 loop spans 15 amino acids. The ends lost 1 base at V and 0 bases at J; junction bases unmatched: 1. Germline assignment: CDR1 MNHNS and CDR2 SASEGT. In DNA, the CDR3 is TGTGCCAGCAGTGAAGGCAGGGGGCTGAACACTGAAGCTTTCTTT. Translation: CASSEGRGLNTEAFF.

The rearrangement uses TRBV6-5 and TRBJ1-1, with 12 nucleotides matching TRBD1. V was clipped by 6 bases and J by 7 bases; unmatched bases: 6. The CDR3 totals 14 residues. Germline CDR1 MNHEY, CDR2 SVGAGI. The CDR3 DNA follows: TGTGCCAGCAGGGGACAGGGGGCGTTGGTTGAAGCTTTCTTT. Protein: CASRGQGALVEAFF.

The chain is built from TRBV11-2 and TRBJ2-1; weak D call: TRBD1 (5 bases). Trimming shortened V by 4 bases and J by 4 bases, and 8 bases separated the two germline ends. The CDR3 has 13 residues. Germline CDR1 SGHAT, CDR2 FQNNGV. CDR3 residues: CASSSQEYNEQFF. CDR3 DNA: TGTGCCAGCAGCTCACAGGAGTACAATGAGCAGTTCTTC.

The CDR3 is CASKDQGAAYEQYF. The CDR3 region has the DNA TGTGCCAGCAAGGACCAGGGGGCAGCCTACGAGCAGTACTTC. The rearrangement joins TRBV6-5 to TRBJ2-7; TRBD1 agrees at 8 bases. With 7 bases clipped from V and 2 bases from J, the junction kept 7 bases outside the gene matches. Germline V gene sequence: CDR1 MNHEY, CDR2 SVGAGI. CDR3 length: 14 residues.

This clone was seen only once. The chain uses TRBV3-1 (or the pseudogene TRBV3-2) and TRBJ1-1; D may be TRBD1 (6 bases). The CDR3 runs to 14 residues. Germline V gene sequence: CDR1 LGHDT, CDR2 YNNKEL (reference sequence). Trimming cost V 0 bases and J 3 bases, with 8 bases left between them. The CDR3 nucleotides are TGTGCCAGCAGCCAAGAAAACAGGGACACTGAAGCTTTCTTT. Translating gives CASSQENRDTEAFF.

The J gene is TRBJ2-2, the V gene TRBV29-1; tentative D call: TRBD1 (5 bases). The ends were cut back, 4 bases at V and 8 bases at J, with 8 bases in the middle. The CDR3 has 11 amino acids. The V gene's germline CDR1 is SQVTM and CDR2 ANQGSEA. The CDR3 coding sequence is TGCAGCGTTGGACAGTCGGGGGAGCTGTTTTTT. Translation gives CSVGQSGELFF.

This chain joins TRBV5-4 and TRBJ2-1; 8 nucleotides line up with TRBD1. With V trimmed by 3 bases and J by 5 bases, 13 bases remained unmatched. Germline V gene lookup returns CDR1 SGHNT and CDR2 YYREEE (reference sequence). The CDR3 runs 17 residues. The CDR3 region is CASSWTRGTGRNNEQFF. The CDR3 bases are TGTGCCAGCAGCTGGACCCGAGGGACAGGACGAAACAATGAGCAGTTCTTC. The full variable domain, its missing parts supplied by reference TRBV5-4 and TRBJ2-1, is ETGVTQSPTHLIKTRGQQVTLRCSSQSGHNTVSWYQQALGQGPQFIFQYYREEENGRGNFPPRFSGLQFPNYSSELNVNALELDDSALYLCASSWTRGTGRNNEQFFGPGTRLTVL.

This chain's CDR3 is CASSRTGSDTQYF. CDR3 nucleotides: TGTGCCAGCAGTCGGACAGGTTCAGATACGCAGTATTTT. The chain has TRBV12-3 or TRBV12-4 and TRBJ2-3; 7 bases fit TRBD1. V shed 5 bases and J 4 bases; nucleotides not matched to a gene: 3. CDR3 length equals 13 residues.

This chain links TRBV10-3 with TRBJ1-1; D is possibly TRBD1 (6 bases). The germline CDR1 and CDR2 sequences are ENHRY and SYGVKD. The CDR3 covers 15 residues. V was pared by 3 bases and J by 1 base, with 12 bases between. The CDR3 coding sequence is TGTGCCATCAGTGATTGGGGGGGCAAGAACACTGAAGCTTTCTTT. The encoded protein is CAISDWGGKNTEAFF.

This chain links TRBV7-9 with TRBJ2-3; a possible D gene is TRBD2 (7 bases). CDR1 and CDR2 from the germline V gene are SEHNR and FQNEAQ (reference sequence). The CDR3 totals 17 residues. Trimming took off 2 bases at V and 3 bases at J, with 18 bases between the two ends. DNA for the CDR3: TGTGCCAGCAGCTTACCGATCAAAGGGGGACTAACAGATACGCAGTATTTT. This translates into CASSLPIKGGLTDTQYF. The variable domain in full, completed from reference TRBV7-9 and TRBJ2-3, reads DTGVSQNPRHKITKRGQNVTFRCDPISEHNRLYWYRQTLGQGPEFLTYFQNEAQLEKSRLLSDRFSAERPKGSFSTLEIQRTEQGDSAMYLCASSLPIKGGLTDTQYFGPGTRLTVL.

The V and J genes are TRBV30 and TRBJ1-6, with 9 bases fitting TRBD1. Germline CDR1 reads GTSNPN; CDR2 reads SVGIG (reference sequence). Trimming removed 1 base from V and 7 bases from J; junction bases left unmatched: 2. This CDR3 region has 14 residues. The CDR3 DNA follows: TGTGCCTGGAGTGGAGGACAGGGGAATTCACCCCTCCACTTT. Its translation is CAWSGGQGNSPLHF. Supplemented by reference TRBV30 and TRBJ1-6, the full variable domain reads SQTIHQWPATLVQPVGSPLSLECTVEGTSNPNLYWYRQAAGRGLQLLFYSVGIGQISSEVPQNLSASRPQDRQFILSSKKLLLSDSGFYLCAWSGGQGNSPLHFGNGTRLTVT.

This chain connects TRBV19 to TRBJ1-5, with a weak D call TRBD1 (5 bases). CDR1 and CDR2 (germline): LNHDA, SQIVND (reference sequence). The CDR3 consists of 18 residues. V was clipped by 6 bases and J by 1 base, with 22 bases between them. This CDR3 reads CASSPHTGEHYSNQPQHF. The CDR3 nucleotides are TGTGCCAGTAGCCCCCATACGGGGGAACATTACAGCAATCAGCCCCAGCATTTT.

The chain couples TRBV18 to TRBJ2-5; D ambiguous. The length of the CDR3 is 14 residues. V shed 3 bases and J shed 8 bases, with 16 bases lying between them. The germline CDR1 and CDR2 sequences are KGHSH and LQKENI. For the CDR3, the DNA is TGTGCCAGCTCACCGATTAGTGCCCCCTCAACCCAGTACTTC. Translated: CASSPISAPSTQYF.

The chain is built from TRBV7-6 and TRBJ2-3, with TRBD2 matching 7 bases. Germline V gene data show CDR1 as SGHVS and CDR2 as FNYEAQ. The CDR3 has 17 amino acids. The J segment lost 2 bases and the V segment lost 1 base, leaving 9 bases of the junction unmatched. The DNA of the CDR3 is TGTGCCAGCAGCTTAGTGGGCGGACTAGGGACCACAGATACGCAGTATTTT. Translated: CASSLVGGLGTTDTQYF.

This clone was detected once. This chain connects TRBV2 to TRBJ2-7, with D perhaps matching TRBD1 (6 bases). Per the germline V gene, CDR1 is SNHLY and CDR2 is FYNNEI. The V and J ends lost 6 bases and 2 bases respectively, with 17 bases between them. CDR3 length: 15 amino acids. DNA of the CDR3: TGTGCCAGCAGGAAGGATAGGGACAAGGCCTACGAGCAGTACTTC. It specifies CASRKDRDKAYEQYF.

This clone occurred a few times. This rearrangement joins TRBV11-3 to TRBJ2-1; no firm D call. This CDR3 contains 14 residues. V lost 0 bases to trimming and J lost 5 bases, with 8 bases between them. Germline V lookup: CDR1 SGHNT, CDR2 YENEEA. For the CDR3, the DNA is TGTGCCAGCAGCTTAGATGGGCCGAACAATGAGCAGTTCTTC. It encodes CASSLDGPNNEQFF.

This clone was seen only a few times. The rearrangement links TRBV4-1 to TRBJ1-6; 8 bases line up with TRBD1. The germline CDR1 and CDR2 sequences are MGHRA and YSYEKL. With V trimmed by 4 bases and J by 7 bases, 3 bases remained unmatched. The CDR3 covers 14 residues. CDR3 region: CASSRDRKNSPLHF. The CDR3 DNA is TGCGCCAGCAGCCGGGACAGGAAAAATTCACCCCTCCACTTT.

The chain recombines TRBV2 with TRBJ1-5; D might be TRBD1 (5 bases). V was trimmed by 2 bases and J by 6 bases, leaving 8 bases between them. Germline V gene lookup returns CDR1 SNHLY and CDR2 FYNNEI. This CDR3 spans 13 amino acids. DNA of the CDR3: TGTGCCAGCAGTGAATCGGGGGGTCAGCCCCAGCATTTT. The encoded protein is CASSESGGQPQHF.

This clone has a handful of counts. CDR3 protein: CASSLVAGGIETQYF. The CDR3 DNA reads as TGTGCCAGCAGCTTAGTGGCGGGGGGGATAGAGACCCAGTACTTC. V and J are TRBV7-7 and TRBJ2-5, with 9 bases fitting TRBD2. V dropped 1 base and J dropped 4; count of bases not matched to a gene: 4. CDR3 length: 15 amino acids. From germline, CDR1 is SSHAT and CDR2 FNYEAQ (reference sequence).

The chain uses TRBV3-1 (or the pseudogene TRBV3-2) and TRBJ2-1; D gene ambiguous. Germline lookup yields CDR1 LGHDT and CDR2 YNNKEL (reference sequence). The CDR3 is 13 amino acids. V was clipped by 1 base and J by 15 bases, with 16 bases between them. This chain's CDR3 is CASSQVQMSQVFF. In DNA, the CDR3 is TGTGCCAGCAGCCAAGTTCAGATGAGTCAGGTGTTCTTC.

About this clone: Other DNA sequences within the sample encode an identical CDR3. This chain links TRBV28 with TRBJ2-3, with 7 positions matching TRBD1. CDR3 length equals 15 residues. V shed 3 bases, J shed 2 bases, and the junction held 5 bases outside the gene matches. Germline values: CDR1 MDHEN, CDR2 SYDVKM. Here the CDR3 reads CASSLRTGYTDTQYF. DNA for the CDR3: TGTGCCAGCAGTTTGAGGACAGGTTACACAGATACGCAGTATTTT.